This T cell receptor beta chain is from a study of human thymus T cells. Surgeons resected thymus tissue during corrective heart surgery. Sequencing was performed with immunoSEQ multiplex PCR; in TCRdb, only in-frame clones are kept and a portion is missing. The table records about 130,000 clones, around 94% of them present only once. Notes on the study in general: V and J gene usage appeared biased in thymic and blood repertoires. Related research described strongly overlapping thymic repertoires in unrelated people.

The germline CDR1 and CDR2 sequences are LGHNA and YSLEER. V gave up 0 bases and J gave up 2 bases; unmatched junction bases: 7. The CDR3 runs to 16 residues. For this clone: Its antigen is unidentified.

Material for sequencing was thymus tissue. The rearrangement joins TRBV4-3 to TRBJ2-7; 7 nucleotides align to TRBD2. This clonotype originated in a boy in the first two years of life with a congenital heart defect but otherwise immunologically healthy. CDR3 sequence: CASSQDGEGLAYEQYF. The CDR3 DNA is TGCGCCAGCAGCCAAGATGGGGAGGGGCTCGCCTACGAGCAGTACTTC.